This is a list of T cell receptor beta chains from one sample in a study of blood T cell repertoires in COVID-19. Clones were read by immunoSEQ multiplex PCR, and TCRdb kept only the in-frame ones, dropping some. The data hold some 130,000 clones, with 70% to 90% observed a single time. Material: peripheral blood. The source of these receptors is a human donor in a cohort sampled during active COVID-19. CDR3s leave out the opening cysteine and the closing phenylalanine or tryptophan. Expanded clones get a size class; other rows say once, few or many, or leave the size out.

abundance,v_gene,j_gene,CDR3aa
once,TRBV6-5,TRBJ1-5,AITGQNNQPQH
-,TRBV3-1/TRBV3-2,TRBJ2-3,ASSQDLAPQQY
-,TRBV2,TRBJ2-1,ASSEKDGPGGSYNEQF
-,TRBV3-1/TRBV3-2,TRBJ2-1,ASSHSGGTLHEQF
-,TRBV6-6,TRBJ1-2,ASKNPGDLHGYT
-,TRBV25-1,TRBJ1-4,ASSDTGVANEKLF
-,TRBV6-6,TRBJ2-2,ASANGGGNTGELF
-,TRBV5-5,TRBJ2-3,ASSHRTGTDTQY
-,TRBV6-4,TRBJ1-5,ASPPGQGWQPQH
-,TRBV19,TRBJ2-7,ASSTLYEQY
-,TRBV18,TRBJ1-6,ASSVLQDRENSPLH
-,TRBV18,TRBJ2-1,ASSPLRLAGGRDEQF
-,TRBV5-1,TRBJ2-2,ASSLAAANTGELF
-,TRBV14,TRBJ2-2,ASSRGSDTGLVITGELF
-,TRBV4-1,TRBJ2-1,ASRTSGGAMNEQF
-,TRBV10-3,TRBJ1-1,AISEPGGETTEAF
-,TRBV9,TRBJ2-5,ASSFDRGQETQY
-,TRBV3-1/TRBV3-2,TRBJ2-3,ASSQGQGRADTQY
-,TRBV6-1,TRBJ2-7,ASSEIRAGTRAYEQY
-,TRBV18,TRBJ1-3,ASSPPTGGSGNTIY
-,TRBV15,TRBJ2-7,ATSRDPPLAGYEQY
-,TRBV27,TRBJ1-2,ASSSPGQPPTPYGYT
-,TRBV27,TRBJ2-7,ASSPSVATGEHEQY
-,TRBV5-1,TRBJ2-1,ASSLEGRTYNEQF
-,TRBV27,TRBJ1-2,ASSYSHITVGAGYT
-,TRBV4-1,TRBJ2-5,ASSQGSLGDGTQY
-,TRBV19,TRBJ2-3,ASSTSLAGTDTQY
-,TRBV5-4,TRBJ2-6,ASSPGTGGAGANVLT
-,TRBV18,TRBJ1-5,ASSPTGGNQPQH
-,TRBV15,TRBJ1-2,ATSRDRGKWDYGYT
-,TRBV5-1,TRBJ2-7,ASKGTGVLQQY
-,TRBV27,TRBJ1-3,ASSLTSPIPGNTIY